Listed here are 10 T cell receptor beta chains from one sample, sequenced in a study of shared clonotypes between healthy human individuals. Assay used: immunoSEQ multiplex PCR; TCRdb lists only in-frame clones, some missing. The sample yields roughly 1,100,000 clones, about 75% seen once. The sample taken for sequencing was memory CD4+ T cells sorted from blood. Stated subset: CD45RA-negative fraction. The receptor set was obtained from a man between 18 and 35 years old in good health.

The CDR3 is CASSPRSNAYEQYF. CDR3 DNA sequence: TGTGCCAGCTCACCACGGTCCAACGCCTACGAGCAGTACTTC. The V and J genes are TRBV18 and TRBJ2-7, with unresolved D. The V gene's germline CDR1 is KGHSH and CDR2 LQKENI. V lost 1 base, J lost 2 bases, and 9 bases lay in between. The CDR3 is 14 amino acids.

This sequence joins TRBV28 and TRBJ1-2, with 8 bases identical to TRBD1. Germline CDR1 reads MDHEN; CDR2 reads SYDVKM. The J segment lost 8 bases and the V segment lost 7 bases, leaving 12 bases of the junction unmatched. The CDR3 consists of 14 residues. The CDR3 loop is CASNTEQGARGYTF. The CDR3 DNA reads TGTGCCAGCAATACGGAGCAGGGGGCGCGCGGCTACACCTTC.

The chain's CDR3 is CASSLSGGTGELFF. The CDR3 DNA is TGTGCCAGCAGCTTAAGCGGGGGTACCGGGGAGCTGTTTTTT. The genes are TRBV7-2 and TRBJ2-2, with 8 positions matching TRBD2. J was trimmed by 5 bases and V by 2 bases; bases with no gene match: 1. The length of the CDR3 is 14 residues. Germline lookup yields CDR1 SGHTA and CDR2 FQGNSA.

The chain links TRBV9 to TRBJ2-5; perhaps D is TRBD1 or TRBD2 (5 bases each). The germline CDR1 and CDR2 sequences are SGDLS and YYNGEE. The CDR3 runs to 14 residues. Trimming pared 3 bases from V and 4 bases from J, leaving 13 bases between. The CDR3 sequence: CASSARDHRETQYF. As DNA, the CDR3 is TGTGCCAGCAGCGCCCGGGACCACCGAGAGACCCAGTACTTC. Combining the CDR3 with reference TRBV9 and TRBJ2-5 gives the whole variable domain DSGVTQTPKHLITATGQRVTLRCSPRSGDLSVYWYQQSLDQGLQFLIQYYNGEERAKGNILERFSAQQFPDLHSELNLSSLELGDSALYFCASSARDHRETQYFGPGTRLLVL.

The chain uses TRBV6-6 and TRBJ1-5; D unresolved. CDR1 and CDR2 (germline): MNHNY, SVGAGI (reference sequence). The CDR3 runs 14 residues. V was cut by 0 bases and J by 3 bases, with 6 bases left in between. CDR3 region: CASSYSNTNQPQHF. For the CDR3, the DNA is TGTGCCAGCAGTTACTCTAACACCAATCAGCCCCAGCATTTT.

The chain employs TRBV28 and TRBJ1-1; 11 nucleotides line up with TRBD1. The germline V gene has CDR1 MDHEN and CDR2 SYDVKM. This CDR3 spans 15 amino acids. The V gene end was trimmed by 6 bases and the J gene end by 6 bases; junction bases not matched to a gene: 9. The CDR3, as DNA: TGTGCCAGCAGGCGGCCGGGACAGGGGGTCGCTGAAGCTTTCTTT. As protein: CASRRPGQGVAEAFF.

V is TRBV14 and J is TRBJ2-5; 9 nucleotides align to TRBD2. V lost 2 bases and J lost 3; bases outside the gene matches: 7. CDR1 and CDR2 from the germline V gene are SGHDN and FVKESK. This CDR3 region has 16 residues. CDR3 DNA: TGTGCCAGCAGCCAAAGGTCTAGCGGGGTGAAAGAGACCCAGTACTTC. Its translation is CASSQRSSGVKETQYF. The variable domain in full, completed from reference TRBV14 and TRBJ2-5, reads EAGVTQFPSHSVIEKGQTVTLRCDPISGHDNLYWYRRVMGKEIKFLLHFVKESKQDESGMPNNRFLAERTGGTYSTLKVQPAELEDSGVYFCASSQRSSGVKETQYFGPGTRLLVL.

The chain combines TRBV14 with TRBJ2-7; D gene ambiguous. The V and J ends lost 2 bases and 5 bases respectively, with 10 bases between them. This CDR3 is 13 amino acids long. Germline assignment: CDR1 SGHDN and CDR2 FVKESK. CDR3 coding DNA: TGTGCCAGCAGCCAACTGAGGTATCACGAGCAGTACTTC. Translated: CASSQLRYHEQYF. Based on the CDR3 plus reference TRBV14 and TRBJ2-7, the full variable domain is EAGVTQFPSHSVIEKGQTVTLRCDPISGHDNLYWYRRVMGKEIKFLLHFVKESKQDESGMPNNRFLAERTGGTYSTLKVQPAELEDSGVYFCASSQLRYHEQYFGPGTRLTVT.

The V and J genes are TRBV9 and TRBJ2-6, with 8 bases matching TRBD1. Per the germline V gene, CDR1 is SGDLS and CDR2 is YYNGEE. CDR3 length equals 20 residues. The junction had 15 bases not matched to a gene; V was cut back by 4 bases and J by 0 bases. The CDR3 nucleotides are TGTGCCAGCAGCACCCAGTCTGGCAGGGGGCCCGGCTCTGGGGCCAACGTCCTGACTTTC. Translated: CASSTQSGRGPGSGANVLTF.

CDR3 nucleotide sequence: TGTGCCAGCAGTATGCAGGGTGGGGAAGTGAAGGAGACCCAGTACTTC. Residues: CASSMQGGEVKETQYF. The rearrangement joins TRBV6-4 to TRBJ2-5, with TRBD1 as a possible D gene (5 bases). Germline V gene sequence: CDR1 MRHNA, CDR2 SNTAGT. V was trimmed by 5 bases and J by 5 bases, leaving 21 bases between them. This CDR3 has 16 residues.